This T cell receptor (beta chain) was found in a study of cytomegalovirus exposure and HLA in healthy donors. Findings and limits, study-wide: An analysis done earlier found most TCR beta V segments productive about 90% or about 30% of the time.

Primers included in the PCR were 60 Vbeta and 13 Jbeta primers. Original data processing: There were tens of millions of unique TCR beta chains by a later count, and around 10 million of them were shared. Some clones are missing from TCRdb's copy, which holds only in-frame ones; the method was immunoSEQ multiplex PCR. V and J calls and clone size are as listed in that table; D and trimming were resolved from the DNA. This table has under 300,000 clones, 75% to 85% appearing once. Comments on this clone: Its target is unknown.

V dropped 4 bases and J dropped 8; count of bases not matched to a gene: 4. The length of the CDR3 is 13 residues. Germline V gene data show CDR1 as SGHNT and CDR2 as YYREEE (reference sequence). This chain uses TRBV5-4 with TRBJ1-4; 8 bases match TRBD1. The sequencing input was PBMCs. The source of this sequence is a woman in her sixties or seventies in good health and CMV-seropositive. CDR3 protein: CASSTRTGEKLFF. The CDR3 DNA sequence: TGTGCCAGCAGCACCAGGACAGGGGAAAAACTGTTTTTT.